This TCR beta chain was recorded in a study of T cell responses to AZD1222 COVID-19 vaccine. Study-wide points: Of the AZD1222 recipients, only 5 to 7 were seropositive at baseline. In a largely white British group with more females than males, clonal diversity was possibly underestimated. Nearly half of spike-specific TCRs reportedly go after variant regions that carry no mutations.

Note on this clone: Its antigen is unknown.

This CDR3 has 14 residues. Deletions cut 1 base from V and 6 bases from J, with 10 bases between. Germline V lookup: CDR1 SGHKS, CDR2 YYEKEE (reference sequence). Produced via immunoSEQ multiplex PCR; TCRdb's table is partial and in-frame only. The sample carries roughly 200,000 clones, roughly 88% recorded once. The chain couples TRBV5-5 to TRBJ1-4; maybe TRBD1 (5 bases). The sequencing here drew on peripheral blood, taken on day 0 of AZD1222 vaccination. This TCR was recovered from an adult in good health. CDR3 sequence (DNA): TGTGCCAGCAGCTTGTGGGGGTTCTATGAAAAACTGTTTTTT. It translates to CASSLWGFYEKLFF. Drawing the rest from reference TRBV5-5 and TRBJ1-4, the complete variable domain is DAGVTQSPTHLIKTRGQQVTLRCSPISGHKSVSWYQQVLGQGPQFIFQYYEKEERGRGNFPDRFSARQFPNYSSELNVNALLLGDSALYLCASSLWGFYEKLFFGSGTQLSVL.